This T cell receptor (beta chain) stems from a study of T cell responses to AZD1222 COVID-19 vaccine. This clone was counted only a few times. Sequencing used immunoSEQ multiplex PCR; TCRdb keeps in-frame clones, though not all of them. The sample has some 140,000 clones; 90% are singletons. This CDR3 has 14 residues. V lost 5 bases to trimming and J lost 0 bases, with 7 bases between them. In germline, CDR1 is SGHTA, CDR2 FQGTGA. Sequences were derived from peripheral blood, sampled on day 0 of AZD1222 vaccination. This receptor was identified in an adult in good health. The genes are TRBV7-3 and TRBJ2-2; D might be TRBD1 or TRBD2, each matching 5 bases. This CDR3 reads CASSGGTNTGELFF. The CDR3 DNA reads as TGTGCCAGCAGCGGGGGAACGAACACCGGGGAGCTGTTTTTT.